This TCR beta chain was sequenced for a study of blood T cell repertoires in COVID-19. In the study overall: Samples came from the United States, Italy and Spain, spanning acute and convalescent COVID-19.

TCRdb keeps only in-frame clones here, not all; method: immunoSEQ multiplex PCR. The sample holds some 80,000 clones; roughly 80% are singletons and the top ten take 12%. This clone was recorded a few times. J lost 10 bases, V lost 6 bases, and 8 bases had no gene match. Germline values: CDR1 DFQATT, CDR2 SNEGSKA (reference sequence). This CDR3 is built from 14 residues. The material sequenced was peripheral blood. The chain links TRBV20-1 to TRBJ2-1; TRBD2 agrees at 14 bases. This receptor was taken from a woman aged 40 to 50 with active or convalescent COVID-19. CDR3 in amino acids: CSASRLAGGREQFF. CDR3 DNA sequence: TGCAGTGCGAGTAGACTAGCGGGGGGGAGGGAGCAGTTCTTC.